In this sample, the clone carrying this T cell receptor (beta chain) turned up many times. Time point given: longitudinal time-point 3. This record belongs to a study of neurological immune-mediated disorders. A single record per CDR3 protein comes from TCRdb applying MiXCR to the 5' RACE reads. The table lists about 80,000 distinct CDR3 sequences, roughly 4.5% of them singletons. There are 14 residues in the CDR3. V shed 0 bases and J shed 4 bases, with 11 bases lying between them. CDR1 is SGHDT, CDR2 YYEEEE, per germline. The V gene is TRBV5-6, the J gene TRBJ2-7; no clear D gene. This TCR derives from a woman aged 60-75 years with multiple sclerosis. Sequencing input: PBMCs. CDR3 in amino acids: CASSLAGRLYEQYF. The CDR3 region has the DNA TGTGCCAGCAGCTTGGCCGGCAGATTATACGAGCAGTACTTC. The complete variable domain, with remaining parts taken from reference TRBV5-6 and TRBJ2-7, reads DAGVTQSPTHLIKTRGQQVTLRCSPKSGHDTVSWYQQALGQGPQFIFQYYEEEERQRGNFPDRFSGHQFPNYSSELNVNALLLGDSALYLCASSLAGRLYEQYFGPGTRLTVT.